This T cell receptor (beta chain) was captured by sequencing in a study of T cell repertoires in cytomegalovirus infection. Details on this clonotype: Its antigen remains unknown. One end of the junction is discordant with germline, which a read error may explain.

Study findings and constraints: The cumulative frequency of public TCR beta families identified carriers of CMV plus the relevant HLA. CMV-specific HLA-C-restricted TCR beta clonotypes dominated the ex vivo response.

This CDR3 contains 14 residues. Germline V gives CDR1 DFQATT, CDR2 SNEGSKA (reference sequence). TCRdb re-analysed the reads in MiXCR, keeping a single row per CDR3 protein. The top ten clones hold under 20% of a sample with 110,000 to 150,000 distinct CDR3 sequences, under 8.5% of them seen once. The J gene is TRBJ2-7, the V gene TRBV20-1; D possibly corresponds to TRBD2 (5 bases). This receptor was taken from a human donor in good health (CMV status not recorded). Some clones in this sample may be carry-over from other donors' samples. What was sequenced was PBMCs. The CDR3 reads CSARETRNPYEQYF. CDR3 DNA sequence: TGCAGTGCGAGAGAAACTAGGAACCCCTACGAGCAGTACTTC.